This T cell receptor (beta chain) was captured by sequencing in a study of spatial heterogeneity in lung cancer (dated by TCRdb to between 2017 and 2020). For the wider study: The donors were 70 or so patients from the lung TRACERx cohort who had early-stage, untreated non-small cell lung cancer. Both alpha and beta chains were TCR-sequenced in around 230 tumor regions, some 64 matched nontumor lung samples and roughly 54 PBMC samples obtained at surgery. More beta-chain than alpha-chain transcripts were consistently detected, likely reflecting higher beta-chain transcript abundance. Follow-up PBMC samples were sequenced whenever available, with a median time to follow-up of 2 to 3 years after resection. TCR alpha and beta repertoires were quantitatively compared across multiple tumor regions, matched nontumor lung and blood in non-small cell lung cancer. In the raw uncorrected reads, each unique combination of TCR and UMI appeared more than ten times on average. Nonsynonymous mutation counts, determined by whole-exome sequencing of tumor tissue, were related to features of the TCR repertoire.

Results and caveats for the whole study, not just this receptor: Confirming at a functional level the hypothesis that regional TCRs recognize regional mutations was considered to require additional single-cell paired TCR alpha and beta sequencing. Ubiquitous expanded tumor TCRs were detected in blood more often at tumor resection than at routine follow-up. Only approximately 15 patients were included in the comparisons of baseline and follow-up blood repertoires.

The method was 5' RACE. The sample was run on a NextSeq 500. In the TCR library protocol, a unique molecular identifier was attached to each TCR cDNA molecule so that PCR and sequencing errors could be corrected. In the source study's methods: Decombinator tools were used for TCR identification, UMI-based error correction and CDR3 extraction. TCRs above a frequency of 2 per 1,000, corresponding to the top 1% of the tumor frequency distribution, were defined as expanded. Rényi diversity was computed with the R vegan package after subsampling each repertoire 100 times to 5,000 TCRs. CDR3 similarity networks were built from amino acid triplet string-kernel similarity, with CDR3s being connected when pairwise similarity was above 0.82. The public reads were reprocessed in TCRdb via fastp at Q25 and MiXCR, keeping in-frame beta chains. A single entry per CDR3 protein holds the most common genes and DNA from its merged rows. None of the V and J calls come from the authors' own analysis; TCRdb made them. This sample has 110,000 or so distinct CDR3 sequences in its table, and under 14% of those were observed once. The top ten hold approximately 24% of the sample.

This clonotype was counted a few times. Its cognate antigen has yet to be identified. No much larger clone is present one base from it, and per-base qualities are unavailable. Reading the germline V gene gives CDR1 SGHTA and CDR2 FQGNSA. V gives up 5 bases and J gives up 4 bases, and the segment between their germline ends measures 16 bases. The CDR3 goes from the cysteine to the phenylalanine over 15 residues. Only the CDR3 portion is preserved as DNA: 45 bases, with reading frame beginning at the first base. The time point label, as the study defines it: blood at routine non-recurrence follow-up after resection. Whole RNA extracted from tumor and nontumor lung tissue, or from cryopreserved PBMC samples, was used for TCR sequencing without cell sorting. Only patients for whom sufficient RNA was available from at least two tumor regions were selected for TCR sequencing.

In this chain, TRBV7-2 is recombined with TRBJ2-3; the D segment might be TRBD1 or TRBD2, since each matches 6 bases. The receptor comes from a female donor with early-stage non-small cell lung cancer. The material was PBMCs, obtained at follow-up. The CDR3 region reads CASSAGLTGADTQYF. The base sequence is TGTGCCAGCAGCGCGGGACTGACAGGCGCAGATACGCAGTATTTT.